The next 14 T cell receptor beta chains were all read from a single sample in a study of shared T cell receptors in the human thymus. Sequenced by immunoSEQ multiplex PCR; TCRdb stores in-frame clones only, minus some. The top ten hold roughly 0.01% of the sample, which has hundreds of thousands of clones, approximately 85% seen once. These data were likewise used in another study, on human thymus T cells.

The sample comprised thymocytes. These receptors were taken from a girl under three years old with a congenital heart defect.

This chain links TRBV7-8 with TRBJ1-5; weak D call: TRBD1 (5 bases). The length of the CDR3 is 15 residues. Trimming cost V 5 bases and J 7 bases, with 18 bases left between them. CDR1 and CDR2 (germline): SGHVS, FQNEAQ. CDR3 DNA sequence: TGTGCCAGCAGCGGGCCTTCGGGGGGGAGACAGCCCCAGCATTTT. It codes for CASSGPSGGRQPQHF.

This clone was seen a single time. The chain couples TRBV11-2 to TRBJ1-2; tentative D call: TRBD1 (5 bases). CDR1 is SGHAT, CDR2 FQNNGV, per germline. The CDR3 spans 16 residues. Trimming cost V 5 bases and J 4 bases, with 20 bases left between them. CDR3: CASSARTLGGGYGYTF. The CDR3 coding sequence is TGTGCCAGCAGCGCCCGTACCTTGGGGGGAGGCTATGGCTACACCTTC.

This clone was observed a few times. The CDR3 DNA follows: TGTGCCAGCAGCCAGGGGGCCTTCCAAGAGACCCAGTACTTC. Amino acid sequence: CASSQGAFQETQYF. The chain recombines TRBV13 with TRBJ2-5; the match to TRBD1 covers 8 bases. V trimming: 5 bases; J trimming: 1 base; junction bases outside the gene matches: 3. The CDR3 consists of 14 residues. Germline CDR1 and CDR2: PRHDT and FYEKMQ (reference sequence).

V gene TRBV14 combines with J gene TRBJ1-2; possible D gene TRBD1, 5 bases. Germline-derived CDR1 and CDR2 are SGHDN and FVKESK. There are 15 residues in the CDR3. Trimming left V 0 bases short and J 7 bases short, with 15 bases between. The CDR3 nucleotides are TGTGCCAGCAGCCAAGACGTCAGGGAAGGTCGTGGCTACACCTTC. Its protein product is CASSQDVREGRGYTF.

The chain uses TRBV29-1 and TRBJ1-1; possible D gene TRBD1, 5 bases. This CDR3 is 19 amino acids long. The germline V gene encodes CDR1 SQVTM and CDR2 ANQGSEA. Trimming cost V 2 bases and J 1 base, with 26 bases left between them. CDR3 bases: TGCAGCGTTGAATACAAAGGGCAGGGTAAGAGTGTCCGGAACACTGAAGCTTTCTTT. Amino acids: CSVEYKGQGKSVRNTEAFF.

The rearrangement links TRBV2 to TRBJ1-2, with 8 bases aligning to TRBD1. This CDR3 has 13 amino acids. V was clipped by 4 bases and J by 6 bases; unmatched bases: 4. Per the germline V gene, CDR1 is SNHLY and CDR2 is FYNNEI. CDR3 DNA sequence: TGTGCCAGCAGTGGAATGACAGGGGATGGCTACACCTTC. It translates to CASSGMTGDGYTF. The variable domain in full, with the rest retrieved from reference TRBV2 and TRBJ1-2, is EPEVTQTPSHQVTQMGQEVILRCVPISNHLYFYWYRQILGQKVEFLVSFYNNEISEKSEIFDDQFSVERPDGSNFTLKIRSTKLEDSAMYFCASSGMTGDGYTFGSGTRLTVV.

V and J are TRBV7-9 and TRBJ1-1; D is undetermined. Trimming stripped 3 bases from V and 4 bases from J, with 12 bases between. Germline CDR1 is SEHNR and CDR2 is FQNEAQ (reference sequence). The CDR3 length is 14 residues. The CDR3 nucleotides read TGTGCCAGCAGCTTCCCGCCGGGGAGCACTGAAGCTTTCTTT. Its translation: CASSFPPGSTEAFF.

The chain uses TRBV5-8 and TRBJ1-2; a possible D gene is TRBD1 (6 bases). Germline assignment: CDR1 SGHTS and CDR2 YDEGEE. The CDR3 covers 15 residues. Deletions cut 4 bases from V and 6 bases from J, with 19 bases between. CDR3 region: CASSPAGVDRDGYTF. The CDR3 coding sequence is TGTGCCAGCAGCCCGGCCGGGGTGGACAGAGATGGCTACACCTTC.

This clone was picked up a small number of times. This chain connects TRBV7-2 to TRBJ1-1; 7 positions agree with TRBD1. This CDR3 region has 11 residues. Germline V lookup: CDR1 SGHTA, CDR2 FQGNSA. J lost 11 bases, V lost 7 bases, and 7 bases had no gene match. CDR3 nucleotides: TGTGCCAGCACCCAAGGACAGGTGGCTTTCTTT. Protein sequence: CASTQGQVAFF.

This clone was observed a few times. This rearrangement joins TRBV19 to TRBJ2-7; tentative D call: TRBD2 (5 bases). Germline CDR1 reads LNHDA; CDR2 reads SQIVND (reference sequence). The CDR3 covers 15 residues. Deletions cut 4 bases from V and 1 base from J, with 14 bases between. The CDR3 DNA is TGTGCCAGTAGTACCACCCCTACTAGTTCCTACGAGCAGTACTTC. Protein product: CASSTTPTSSYEQYF.

The genes are TRBV9 and TRBJ1-1; D gene unclear. The germline V gene encodes CDR1 SGDLS and CDR2 YYNGEE. The CDR3 is 15 residues long. V lost 1 base to trimming and J lost 0 bases, with 10 bases between them. The CDR3 here is CASSVFSGLNTEAFF. In DNA, the CDR3 is TGTGCCAGCAGCGTATTTTCAGGCTTGAACACTGAAGCTTTCTTT.

The chain couples TRBV7-6 to TRBJ1-5; 9 bases fit TRBD1. J was trimmed by 2 bases and V by 1 base; bases with no gene match: 0. The CDR3 spans 15 residues. Per germline, CDR1 SGHVS and CDR2 FNYEAQ. This chain's CDR3 is CASSLGTGGNQPQHF. The CDR3 DNA sequence: TGTGCCAGCAGCTTAGGGACAGGGGGCAATCAGCCCCAGCATTTT.

A word on this clone: In the same sample, other DNA sequences code for this CDR3. The chain employs TRBV2 and TRBJ2-7; 9 nucleotides line up with TRBD1. This CDR3 is 14 amino acids long. J was trimmed by 0 bases and V by 8 bases; bases with no gene match: 5. Germline-derived CDR1 and CDR2 are SNHLY and FYNNEI. CDR3 residues: CASRGTGNSYEQYF. The CDR3 DNA reads TGTGCCAGCCGGGGGACAGGGAACTCCTACGAGCAGTACTTC.

J is TRBJ1-2 and V is TRBV6-6, with a possible D match to TRBD1 (5 bases). V lost 4 bases and J 6 bases, leaving 15 bases between the germline ends. The CDR3 extends over 14 amino acids. Germline V gene sequence: CDR1 MNHNY, CDR2 SVGAGI (reference sequence). CDR3 DNA sequence: TGTGCCAGCAGTTTCGGGGAGGGACCTGATGGCTACACCTTC. It encodes CASSFGEGPDGYTF.